This T cell receptor beta chain was identified in a study of cytomegalovirus exposure and HLA in healthy donors. Deletions cut 4 bases from V and 0 bases from J, with 10 bases between. Per the germline V gene, CDR1 is SGDLS and CDR2 is YYNGEE. This CDR3 contains 14 residues. With 60 Vbeta and 13 Jbeta primers, the PCR was carried out. The repertoire was sequenced with immunoSEQ multiplex PCR; TCRdb's copy has only in-frame clones and lacks some. Among about 180,000 clones listed, roughly 81% were seen once. As for this clone: What it binds is unknown.

Study findings and constraints: Overall, under 200 TCR beta chains were annotated as cytomegalovirus-associated. For most TCR sequences rarity was the rule, although some public TCRs occurred in many donors. Previously analyzed data showed that most TCR beta V segments were productive at a frequency of about 87% or about 30%.

The genes are TRBV9 and TRBJ1-1; D is uncertain. The sequence came from a girl between 10 and 17 years old in good health and CMV-seropositive. Sequenced: PBMCs. The CDR3 reads CASSPGFMNTEAFF. CDR3 nucleotide sequence: TGTGCCAGCAGCCCAGGTTTCATGAACACTGAAGCTTTCTTT. The complete variable domain, with remaining parts taken from reference TRBV9 and TRBJ1-1, reads DSGVTQTPKHLITATGQRVTLRCSPRSGDLSVYWYQQSLDQGLQFLIQYYNGEERAKGNILERFSAQQFPDLHSELNLSSLELGDSALYFCASSPGFMNTEAFFGQGTRLTVV.